This T cell receptor beta chain was recovered during a study of OX40 agonist ivuxolimab in advanced cancers. Findings and caveats of the study: CD4+ and CD8+ T cells in blood underwent clonal expansion by week 6 at 0.1 to 3.0 mg/kg.

Patients with autoimmune history or systemic immunosuppression were excluded. Profiling relied on immunoSEQ multiplex PCR, and the TCRdb table lists in-frame clones only, not all of them. This table has 20,000 to 30,000 clones, over 70% appearing once. Points on this clone: Antigen specificity is unknown.

V lost 4 bases and J lost 5, with 16 bases in between. This CDR3 region has 15 residues. Germline CDR1 SGHKS, CDR2 YYEKEE (reference sequence). This sequence was found in an adult with an advanced solid tumor such as melanoma, head and neck, liver or kidney cancer. This material consisted of CD4+ or CD8+ T cells sorted from blood, taken in a trial of the OX40 agonist ivuxolimab. The chain combines TRBV5-5 with TRBJ1-5; D is unresolved. This CDR3 is CASSAEPGAHQPQHF. The CDR3 DNA is TGTGCCAGCAGCGCGGAACCGGGCGCCCATCAGCCCCAGCATTTT.